These 4 T cell receptor beta chains share one sample of origin, sequenced in a study of T cell responses to AZD1222 COVID-19 vaccine. Method: immunoSEQ multiplex PCR; TCRdb's copy keeps in-frame clones and lacks some. The sample lists around 47,000 clones; around 80% were seen once. The input for sequencing was peripheral blood, taken 28 days after the second dose of the MenACWY control vaccine. These receptors were obtained from an adult who received the MenACWY meningococcal vaccine as a control.

This chain connects TRBV27 to TRBJ1-1, with a weak D call TRBD1 (6 bases). Trimming stripped 3 bases from V and 1 base from J, with 9 bases between. Looked up from germline, CDR1 is MNHEY and CDR2 is SMNVEV (reference sequence). The CDR3 is 14 amino acids. In nucleotides, the CDR3 is TGTGCCAGCAGTTTGGGCAGGGGGAACACTGAAGCTTTCTTT. It translates to CASSLGRGNTEAFF.

The chain recombines TRBV19 with TRBJ1-5; perhaps TRBD1 as D (5 bases). In germline, CDR1 is LNHDA, CDR2 SQIVND (reference sequence). The CDR3 spans 16 residues. Trimming pared 4 bases from V and 0 bases from J, leaving 13 bases between. The CDR3 region has the DNA TGTGCCAGTAGTACCTGGATGGGGGGTAGCAATCAGCCCCAGCATTTT. Translated: CASSTWMGGSNQPQHF. Based on the CDR3 plus reference TRBV19 and TRBJ1-5, the full variable domain is DGGITQSPKYLFRKEGQNVTLSCEQNLNHDAMYWYRQDPGQGLRLIYYSQIVNDFQKGDIAEGYSVSREKKESFPLTVTSAQKNPTAFYLCASSTWMGGSNQPQHFGDGTRLSIL.

The chain combines TRBV5-1 with TRBJ1-6; 8 bases agree with TRBD1. V gave up 9 bases and J gave up 5 bases; unmatched junction bases: 7. The CDR3 spans 14 residues. The germline gives CDR1 SGHRS, CDR2 YFSETQ. The CDR3 spells CATRGTGDNSPLHF. CDR3 bases: TGCGCCACCAGAGGGACAGGTGATAATTCACCCCTCCACTTT.

The genes are TRBV5-4 and TRBJ1-1, with D possibly TRBD1 on 6 matching bases. The germline V gene has CDR1 SGHNT and CDR2 YYREEE (reference sequence). This CDR3 has 15 amino acids. Trimming shortened V by 3 bases and J by 0 bases, and 12 bases separated the two germline ends. CDR3 sequence (DNA): TGTGCCAGCAGCTCCGATGGGGGGCTGAACACTGAAGCTTTCTTT. The encoded protein is CASSSDGGLNTEAFF.